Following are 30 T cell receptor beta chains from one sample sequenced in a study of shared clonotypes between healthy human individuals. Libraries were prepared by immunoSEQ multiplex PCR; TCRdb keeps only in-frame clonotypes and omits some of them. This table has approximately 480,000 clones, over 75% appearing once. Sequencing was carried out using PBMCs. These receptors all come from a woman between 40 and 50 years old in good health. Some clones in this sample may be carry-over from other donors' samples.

The CDR3 region is CASSDPRVNGNQPQHF. The CDR3 region has the DNA TGTGCCAGCAGTGATCCCAGGGTGAATGGCAATCAGCCCCAGCATTTT. The chain is built from TRBV2 and TRBJ1-5; perhaps TRBD1 as D (5 bases). V lost 3 bases and J 2 bases, leaving 14 bases between the germline ends. Per germline, CDR1 SNHLY and CDR2 FYNNEI. This CDR3 region has 16 residues.

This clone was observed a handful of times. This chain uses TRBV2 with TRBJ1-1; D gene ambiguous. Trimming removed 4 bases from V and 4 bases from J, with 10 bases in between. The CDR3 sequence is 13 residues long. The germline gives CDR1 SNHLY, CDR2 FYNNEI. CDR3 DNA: TGTGCCAGCAGTGCCAGTGGAGTCACTGAAGCTTTCTTT. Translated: CASSASGVTEAFF.

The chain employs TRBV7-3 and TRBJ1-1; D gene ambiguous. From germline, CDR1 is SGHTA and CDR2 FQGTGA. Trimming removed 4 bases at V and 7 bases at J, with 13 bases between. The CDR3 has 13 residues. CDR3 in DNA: TGTGCCAGCAGCTCCCTGGCTGGGCTTGAAGCTTTCTTT. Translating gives CASSSLAGLEAFF.

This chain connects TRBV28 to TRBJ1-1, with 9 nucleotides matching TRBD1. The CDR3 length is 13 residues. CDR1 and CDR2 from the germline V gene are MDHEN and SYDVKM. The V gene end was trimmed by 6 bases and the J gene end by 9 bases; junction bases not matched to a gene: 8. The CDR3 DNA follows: TGTGCCAGCAGGTTGAACAGGGGGCATCAAGCTTTCTTT. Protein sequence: CASRLNRGHQAFF.

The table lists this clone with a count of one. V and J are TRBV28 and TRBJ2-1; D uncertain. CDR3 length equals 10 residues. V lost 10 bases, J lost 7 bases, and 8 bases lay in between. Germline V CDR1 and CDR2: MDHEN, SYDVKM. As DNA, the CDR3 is TGTGCCACTGGTGGAAATGAGCAGTTCTTC. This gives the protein CATGGNEQFF.

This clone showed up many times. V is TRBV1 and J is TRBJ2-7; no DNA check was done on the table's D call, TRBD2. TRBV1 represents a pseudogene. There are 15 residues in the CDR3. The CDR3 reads CTSSQVGLAGSEQYF. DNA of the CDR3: TGCACCAGCAGCCAAGTGGGACTAGCTGGTAGCGAGCAGTACTTC.

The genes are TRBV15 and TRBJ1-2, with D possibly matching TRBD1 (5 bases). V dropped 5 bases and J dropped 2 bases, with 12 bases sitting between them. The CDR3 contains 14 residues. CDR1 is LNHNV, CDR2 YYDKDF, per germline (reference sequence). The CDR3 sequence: CATSRGGVNYGYTF. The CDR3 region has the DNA TGTGCCACCAGCCGTGGGGGGGTAAACTATGGCTACACCTTC.

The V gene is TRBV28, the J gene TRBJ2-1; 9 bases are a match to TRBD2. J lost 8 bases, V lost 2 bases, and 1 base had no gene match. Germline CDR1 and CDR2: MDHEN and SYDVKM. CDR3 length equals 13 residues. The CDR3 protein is CASSLAGGDEQFF. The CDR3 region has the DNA TGTGCCAGCAGTTTAGCGGGAGGGGATGAGCAGTTCTTC.

The CDR3 DNA reads as TGTGCCAGCTCACGTCCGGGACTAGCGCGACGCACAGATACGCAGTATTTT. Its protein product is CASSRPGLARRTDTQYF. The J gene is TRBJ2-3, the V gene TRBV18, with 10 positions matching TRBD2. This CDR3 has 17 amino acids. V shed 4 bases, J shed 1 base, and the junction held 8 bases outside the gene matches. Germline V gives CDR1 KGHSH, CDR2 LQKENI.

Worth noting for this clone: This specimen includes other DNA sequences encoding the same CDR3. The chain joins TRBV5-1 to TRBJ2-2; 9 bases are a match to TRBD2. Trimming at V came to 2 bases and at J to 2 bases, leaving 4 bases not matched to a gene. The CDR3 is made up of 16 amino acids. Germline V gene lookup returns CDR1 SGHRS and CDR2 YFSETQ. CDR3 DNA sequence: TGCGCCAGCAGCTTTCGGCTAGCGGGAAACACCGGGGAGCTGTTTTTT. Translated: CASSFRLAGNTGELFF.

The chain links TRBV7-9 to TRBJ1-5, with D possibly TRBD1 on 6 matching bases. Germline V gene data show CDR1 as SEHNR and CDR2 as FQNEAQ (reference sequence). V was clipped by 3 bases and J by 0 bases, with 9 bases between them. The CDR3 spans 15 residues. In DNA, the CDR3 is TGTGCCAGCAGCTTTGGGACAAATAGCAATCAGCCCCAGCATTTT. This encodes CASSFGTNSNQPQHF.

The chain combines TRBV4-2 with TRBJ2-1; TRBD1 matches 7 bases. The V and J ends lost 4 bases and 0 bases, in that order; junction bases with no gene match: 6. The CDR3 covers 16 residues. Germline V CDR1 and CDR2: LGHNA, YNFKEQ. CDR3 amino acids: CASSPYGDSSYNEQFF. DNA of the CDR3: TGTGCCAGCAGCCCTTACGGGGACAGCTCCTACAATGAGCAGTTCTTC.

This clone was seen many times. The CDR3 here is CASSGLVADTQYF. CDR3 coding DNA: TGTGCCAGTAGCGGTCTGGTGGCGGATACGCAGTATTTT. The V call is TRBV27, the J call TRBJ2-3, with D perhaps matching TRBD2 (6 bases). The CDR3 is made up of 13 amino acids. Germline assignment: CDR1 MNHEY and CDR2 SMNVEV (reference sequence). The V end lost 9 bases, the J end lost 6 bases, and 16 bases lay between the germline ends.

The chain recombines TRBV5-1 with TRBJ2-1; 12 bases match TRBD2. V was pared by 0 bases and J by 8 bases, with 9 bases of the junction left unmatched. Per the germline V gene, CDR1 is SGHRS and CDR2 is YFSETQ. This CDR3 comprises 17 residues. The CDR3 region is CASSLALAGGLRYEQFF. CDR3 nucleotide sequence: TGCGCCAGCAGCTTGGCCCTAGCGGGAGGGTTGCGTTATGAGCAGTTCTTC.

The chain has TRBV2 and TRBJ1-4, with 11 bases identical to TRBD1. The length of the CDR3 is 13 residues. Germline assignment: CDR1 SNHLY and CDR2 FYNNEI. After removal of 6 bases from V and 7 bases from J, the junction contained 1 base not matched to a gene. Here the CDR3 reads CASRGTGGEKLFF. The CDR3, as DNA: TGTGCCAGCAGGGGGACAGGGGGTGAAAAACTGTTTTTT. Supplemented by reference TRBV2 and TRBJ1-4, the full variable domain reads EPEVTQTPSHQVTQMGQEVILRCVPISNHLYFYWYRQILGQKVEFLVSFYNNEISEKSEIFDDQFSVERPDGSNFTLKIRSTKLEDSAMYFCASRGTGGEKLFFGSGTQLSVL.

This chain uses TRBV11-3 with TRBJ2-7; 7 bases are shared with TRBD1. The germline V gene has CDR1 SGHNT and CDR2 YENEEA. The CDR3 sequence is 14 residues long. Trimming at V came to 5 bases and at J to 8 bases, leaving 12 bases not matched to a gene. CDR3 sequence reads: CASSPGQHASQQYF. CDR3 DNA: TGTGCCAGCAGCCCGGGACAGCATGCCTCCCAGCAGTACTTC.

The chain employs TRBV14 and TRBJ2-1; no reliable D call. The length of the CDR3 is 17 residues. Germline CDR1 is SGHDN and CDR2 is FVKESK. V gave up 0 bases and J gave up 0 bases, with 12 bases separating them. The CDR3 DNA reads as TGTGCCAGCAGCCAAGATGTCCAGTCCAGCTCCTACAATGAGCAGTTCTTC. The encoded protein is CASSQDVQSSSYNEQFF.

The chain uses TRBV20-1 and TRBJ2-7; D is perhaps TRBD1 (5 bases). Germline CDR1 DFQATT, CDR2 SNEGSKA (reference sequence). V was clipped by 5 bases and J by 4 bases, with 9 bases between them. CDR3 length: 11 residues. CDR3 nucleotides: TGCAGTGCTTTTCAGGGTTACGAGCAGTACTTC. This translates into CSAFQGYEQYF.

CDR3 coding DNA: TGTGCCAGCAGCGTCGACAGTAGAGCCGGGGAGCTGTTTTTT. Its protein product is CASSVDSRAGELFF. The J gene is TRBJ2-2, the V gene TRBV9; the D gene is possibly TRBD1 (5 bases). V was shortened by 2 bases and J by 6 bases, with 11 bases between the two germline ends. Germline CDR1 and CDR2: SGDLS and YYNGEE. The CDR3 is 14 amino acids.

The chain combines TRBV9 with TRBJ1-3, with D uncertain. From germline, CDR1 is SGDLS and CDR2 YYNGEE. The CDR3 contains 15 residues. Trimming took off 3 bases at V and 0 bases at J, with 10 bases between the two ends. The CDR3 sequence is CASSAQTLSGNTIYF. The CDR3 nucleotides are TGTGCCAGCAGCGCGCAGACGCTCTCTGGAAACACCATATATTTT.

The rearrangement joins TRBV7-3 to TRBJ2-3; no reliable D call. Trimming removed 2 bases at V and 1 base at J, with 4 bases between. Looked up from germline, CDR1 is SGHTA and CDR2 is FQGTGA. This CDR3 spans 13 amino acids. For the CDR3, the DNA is TGTGCCAGCAGCTTAGATCGCACAGATACGCAGTATTTT. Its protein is CASSLDRTDTQYF.

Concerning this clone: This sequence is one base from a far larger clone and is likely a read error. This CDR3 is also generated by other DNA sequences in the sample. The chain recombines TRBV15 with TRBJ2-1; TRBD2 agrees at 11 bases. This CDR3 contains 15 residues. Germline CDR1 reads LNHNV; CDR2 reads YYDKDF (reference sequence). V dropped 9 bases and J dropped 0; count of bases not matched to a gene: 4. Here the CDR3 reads CATSGTSGSYNEQFF. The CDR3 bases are TGTGCCACTAGCGGGACTAGCGGCTCCTACAATGAGCAGTTCTTC.

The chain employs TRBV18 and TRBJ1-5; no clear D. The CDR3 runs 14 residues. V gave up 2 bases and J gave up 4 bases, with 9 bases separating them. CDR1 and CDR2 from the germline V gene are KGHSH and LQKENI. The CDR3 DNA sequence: TGTGCCAGCTCACCAAAGTCGGAGAATCAGCCCCAGCATTTT. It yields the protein CASSPKSENQPQHF.

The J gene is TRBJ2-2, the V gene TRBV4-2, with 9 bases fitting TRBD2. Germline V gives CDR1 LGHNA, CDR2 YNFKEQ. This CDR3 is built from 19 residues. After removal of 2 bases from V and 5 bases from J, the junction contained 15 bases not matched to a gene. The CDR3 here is CASSQLGGGRALGTGELFF. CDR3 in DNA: TGTGCCAGCAGCCAACTGGGGGGCGGGAGGGCCCTCGGGACCGGGGAGCTGTTTTTT.

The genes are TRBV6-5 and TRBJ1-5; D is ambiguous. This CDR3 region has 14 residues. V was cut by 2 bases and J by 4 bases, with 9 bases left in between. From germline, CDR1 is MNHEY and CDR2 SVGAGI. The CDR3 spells CASSYAPGNQPQHF. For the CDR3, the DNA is TGTGCCAGCAGTTACGCCCCCGGGAATCAGCCCCAGCATTTT.

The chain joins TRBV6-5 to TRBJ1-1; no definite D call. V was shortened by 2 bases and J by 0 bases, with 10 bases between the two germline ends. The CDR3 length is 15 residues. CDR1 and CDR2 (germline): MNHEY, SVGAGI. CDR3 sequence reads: CASSYRREMNTEAFF. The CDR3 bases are TGTGCCAGCAGTTACCGGCGGGAGATGAACACTGAAGCTTTCTTT.

CDR3 sequence (DNA): TGTGCCTACCTCCCCCCGACAGAGTACGAGCAGTACTTC. Encoded protein: CAYLPPTEYEQYF. The V and J genes are TRBV30 and TRBJ2-7; D might be TRBD1 (5 bases). The CDR3 consists of 13 residues. CDR1 is GTSNPN and CDR2 is SVGIG in the germline V gene (reference sequence). The germline V and J ends were trimmed by 7 bases and 4 bases, with 17 bases remaining between them.

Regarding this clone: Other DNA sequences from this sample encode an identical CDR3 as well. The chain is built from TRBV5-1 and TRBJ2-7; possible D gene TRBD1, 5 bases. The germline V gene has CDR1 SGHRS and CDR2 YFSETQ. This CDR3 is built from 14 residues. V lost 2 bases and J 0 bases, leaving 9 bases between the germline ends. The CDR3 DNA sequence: TGCGCCAGCAGCTTCAGTGACAGCTCCTACGAGCAGTACTTC. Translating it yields CASSFSDSSYEQYF.

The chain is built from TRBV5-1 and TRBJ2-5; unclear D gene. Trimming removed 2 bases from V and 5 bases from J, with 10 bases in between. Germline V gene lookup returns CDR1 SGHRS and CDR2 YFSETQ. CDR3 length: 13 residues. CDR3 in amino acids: CASSFGPEETQYF. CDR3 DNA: TGCGCCAGCAGCTTTGGTCCGGAGGAGACCCAGTACTTC. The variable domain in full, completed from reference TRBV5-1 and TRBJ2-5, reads KAGVTQTPRYLIKTRGQQVTLSCSPISGHRSVSWYQQTPGQGLQFLFEYFSETQRNKGNFPGRFSGRQFSNSRSEMNVSTLELGDSALYLCASSFGPEETQYFGPGTRLLVL.

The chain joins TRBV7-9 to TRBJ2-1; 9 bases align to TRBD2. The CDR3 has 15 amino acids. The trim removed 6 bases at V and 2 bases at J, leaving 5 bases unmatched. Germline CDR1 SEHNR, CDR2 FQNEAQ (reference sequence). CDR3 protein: CASRSSGSTYNEQFF. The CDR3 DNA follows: TGTGCCAGCAGGAGTAGCGGGAGTACCTACAATGAGCAGTTCTTC.